This T cell receptor (beta chain) was retrieved from a study of naive and memory T cell subsets. General study findings and limits: Diversity fell and Gini index rose from naive through CM, EM, EMRA.

The beta constant-region primer was an equimolar mix of two oligonucleotides covering TRBC1 and TRBC2. Each CDR3 protein is one row after TCRdb ran MiXCR on the UMI-ligation and nested PCR reads. There are tens of thousands of distinct CDR3 sequences in the sample; 13% occur only once, and 0.75% to 1% lies in the top ten. Trimming removed 6 bases from V and 10 bases from J, with 16 bases in between. The CDR3 contains 14 residues. Germline V lookup: CDR1 SNHLY, CDR2 FYNNEI. With regard to this clonotype: Its antigen is unknown.

Material: central memory CD4+ T cells from blood. The gene calls are TRBV2 and TRBJ1-6; TRBD1 might be the D (6 bases). The receptor was isolated from a human donor in good health. Here the CDR3 reads CASRLPGHPSPLHF. The CDR3 nucleotides are TGTGCCAGCAGACTTCCGGGACATCCCTCACCCCTCCACTTT.